Here is one TCR beta chain with its context. The data were produced by immunoSEQ multiplex PCR, yet TCRdb's version contains in-frame clones alone and is incomplete. Found here are some 200,000 clones, about 76% of them singletons; the top ten hold about 9.8%. The data were taken from a study of blood T cell repertoires in COVID-19. J was trimmed by 5 bases and V by 3 bases; bases with no gene match: 18. The CDR3 covers 18 residues. Germline V gene lookup returns CDR1 SGHRS and CDR2 YFSETQ. Cohorts were based on clinical histories the participants reported. The receptor comes from a woman aged 45-59 years with acute COVID-19. This sequence joins TRBV5-1 and TRBJ2-5; TRBD2 matches 8 bases. The sample taken for sequencing was PBMCs or T cells enriched from blood (not recorded which). CDR3 in amino acids: CASSWELAGGPLGETQYF. CDR3 DNA sequence: TGCGCCAGCAGCTGGGAATTGGCGGGGGGCCCCCTCGGGGAGACCCAGTACTTC.